This T cell receptor (beta chain) was documented in a study of blood T cell repertoires in COVID-19. Study as a whole: Material from acute and convalescent COVID-19 was sourced from the United States, Italy and Spain. PBMCs, B-cell-depleted T cells, or T cells provided the cDNA or gDNA that made up the material.

Per the authors' pipeline: Estimated nucleated cell counts came from reference gene primer amplification. The data were produced by immunoSEQ multiplex PCR, yet TCRdb's version contains in-frame clones alone and is incomplete. The V and J calls and the clone size are those of that table, but D and trimming were determined from the DNA. The sample carries around 150,000 clones, 81% recorded once. This CDR3 contains 15 residues. CDR1 LNHNV and CDR2 YYDKDF come from the germline V gene (reference sequence). With 5 bases clipped from V and 5 bases from J, the junction kept 9 bases outside the gene matches.

The sequence derives from a woman aged 55-70 years with active or convalescent COVID-19. Sequencing was performed on peripheral blood. This chain links TRBV15 with TRBJ1-1, with TRBD1 matching over 9 bases. The CDR3 DNA sequence: TGTGCCACCAGCGCCAACCGGGACAGGGTTACTGAAGCTTTCTTT. Amino acid sequence: CATSANRDRVTEAFF.